The next 19 T cell receptor beta chains were all read from a single sample in a study of blood T cell repertoires in COVID-19. Sequenced by immunoSEQ multiplex PCR; TCRdb stores in-frame clones only, minus some. The top ten hold about 4.8% of the sample, which has about 95,000 clones, roughly 89% seen once. The material sequenced was peripheral blood. The source of these receptors is a man in his sixties with COVID-19, enrolled during active disease.

The chain couples TRBV7-2 to TRBJ2-1, with TRBD1 as a possible D gene (6 bases). The ends were cut back, 1 base at V and 5 bases at J, with 15 bases in the middle. This CDR3 region has 16 residues. The germline CDR1 and CDR2 sequences are SGHTA and FQGNSA. The CDR3 region is CASSLVREWTDNEQFF. CDR3 coding DNA: TGTGCCAGCAGCTTAGTCAGGGAGTGGACAGACAATGAGCAGTTCTTC. Filled out from reference TRBV7-2 and TRBJ2-1, the complete variable domain reads GAGVSQSPSNKVTEKGKDVELRCDPISGHTALYWYRQSLGQGLEFLIYFQGNSAPDKSGLPSDRFSAERTGGSVSTLTIQRTQQEDSAVYLCASSLVREWTDNEQFFGPGTRLTVL.

This clone was detected a few times. This chain uses TRBV28 with TRBJ1-1; D might be TRBD1 (6 bases). V lost 8 bases and J 0 bases, leaving 22 bases between the germline ends. The CDR3 runs 17 residues. In germline, CDR1 is MDHEN, CDR2 SYDVKM. This CDR3 reads CASPGRRGGGLNTEAFF. The CDR3 coding sequence is TGTGCCAGCCCCGGCCGGCGCGGGGGCGGATTGAACACTGAAGCTTTCTTT. Supplemented by reference TRBV28 and TRBJ1-1, the full variable domain reads DVKVTQSSRYLVKRTGEKVFLECVQDMDHENMFWYRQDPGLGLRLIYFSYDVKMKEKGDIPEGYSVSREKKERFSLILESASTNQTSMYLCASPGRRGGGLNTEAFFGQGTRLTVV.

This clone was seen a single time. The V and J genes are TRBV6-6 and TRBJ1-1; 7 bases align to TRBD1. The junction had 9 bases not matched to a gene; V was cut back by 5 bases and J by 0 bases. The CDR3 spans 16 residues. Germline CDR1 reads MNHNY; CDR2 reads SVGAGI (reference sequence). CDR3: CASSPILGGMNTEAFF. As DNA, the CDR3 is TGTGCCAGCAGTCCGATTCTAGGGGGCATGAACACTGAAGCTTTCTTT.

The genes are TRBV30 and TRBJ2-3; D call uncertain. This CDR3 has 13 amino acids. Per germline, CDR1 GTSNPN and CDR2 SVGIG (reference sequence). V was trimmed by 3 bases and J by 0 bases, leaving 7 bases between them. The CDR3 DNA is TGTGCCTGGAGATGGCCCAGCACAGATACGCAGTATTTT. This codes for CAWRWPSTDTQYF.

V is TRBV18 and J is TRBJ2-1, with 12 bases identical to TRBD2. V was pared by 2 bases and J by 10 bases, with 9 bases of the junction left unmatched. CDR1 is KGHSH and CDR2 is LQKENI in the germline V gene. The CDR3 extends over 16 amino acids. The CDR3: CASSPGYLAGGDEQFF. The CDR3 DNA follows: TGTGCCAGCTCACCAGGGTATCTAGCGGGAGGGGACGAGCAGTTCTTC.

V gene TRBV7-8 combines with J gene TRBJ2-1; TRBD2 aligns across 8 bases. The ends lost 5 bases at V and 0 bases at J; junction bases unmatched: 3. The CDR3 covers 15 residues. Looked up from germline, CDR1 is SGHVS and CDR2 is FQNEAQ. The CDR3 spells CASSISGSSYNEQFF. The DNA of the CDR3 is TGTGCCAGCAGCATAAGCGGGAGCTCCTACAATGAGCAGTTCTTC.

J is TRBJ1-4 and V is TRBV4-1; D gene ambiguous. The germline V and J ends were trimmed by 4 bases and 3 bases, with 15 bases remaining between them. Germline loops: CDR1 MGHRA, CDR2 YSYEKL. The length of the CDR3 is 16 residues. The CDR3 loop reads CASSPPTGFPNEKLFF. In nucleotides, the CDR3 is TGCGCCAGCAGCCCCCCAACGGGGTTCCCTAATGAAAAACTGTTTTTT.

The chain joins TRBV11-2 to TRBJ2-5; TRBD2 aligns across 10 bases. The junction had 9 bases not matched to a gene; V was cut back by 1 base and J by 4 bases. Germline CDR1 is SGHAT and CDR2 is FQNNGV. CDR3 length equals 17 residues. The CDR3 nucleotides are TGTGCCAGCAGCTTAGGGGATAGCGGGAGGTCAAGAGAGACCCAGTACTTC. Translated: CASSLGDSGRSRETQYF. The full variable domain, rest sourced from reference TRBV11-2 and TRBJ2-5, is EAGVAQSPRYKIIEKRQSVAFWCNPISGHATLYWYQQILGQGPKLLIQFQNNGVVDDSQLPKDRFSAERLKGVDSTLKIQPAKLEDSAVYLCASSLGDSGRSRETQYFGPGTRLLVL.

V and J are TRBV6-2 or TRBV6-3 and TRBJ2-5; 8 bases fit TRBD2. The CDR3 has 16 residues. V lost 2 bases, J lost 3 bases, and 8 bases stayed unmatched. In germline, CDR1 is MNHEY, CDR2 SVGEGT. The CDR3 here is CASSYGGAGAEETQYF. The CDR3 DNA sequence: TGTGCCAGCAGTTACGGGGGAGCGGGAGCGGAAGAGACCCAGTACTTC.

This clone has only one observation. The J gene is TRBJ1-4, the V gene TRBV2; no definite D call. V lost 8 bases and J lost 8, with 9 bases in between. Germline assignment: CDR1 SNHLY and CDR2 FYNNEI. The CDR3 length is 11 residues. The CDR3: CASLLLEKLFF. CDR3 coding DNA: TGTGCCAGCTTATTATTAGAAAAACTGTTTTTT.

V and J are TRBV18 and TRBJ1-5; 8 bases are shared with TRBD1. Trimming at V came to 3 bases and at J to 3 bases, leaving 1 base not matched to a gene. Germline CDR1 reads KGHSH; CDR2 reads LQKENI. This CDR3 has 14 residues. The CDR3 spells CASSPTGDNQPQHF. In nucleotides, the CDR3 is TGTGCCAGCTCACCGACAGGGGACAATCAGCCCCAGCATTTT.

The chain couples TRBV28 to TRBJ2-1; a possible D gene is TRBD1 (6 bases). Trimming stripped 3 bases from V and 3 bases from J, with 9 bases between. Germline V CDR1 and CDR2: MDHEN, SYDVKM. The CDR3 is 14 residues long. The CDR3 is CASSLSTGYNEQFF. Here the CDR3 DNA reads TGTGCCAGCAGTTTGTCGACAGGCTACAATGAGCAGTTCTTC.

The J gene is TRBJ2-7, the V gene TRBV12-5; D ambiguous. The V end was cut by 3 bases, the J end by 0 bases, with 3 bases between. Germline V gene data show CDR1 as LGHNT and CDR2 as FRNRAP. The CDR3 has 12 amino acids. CDR3: CASGFLSYEQYF. CDR3 sequence (DNA): TGTGCTAGTGGTTTCCTCTCCTACGAGCAGTACTTC.

This rearrangement joins TRBV10-3 to TRBJ2-1; weak D call: TRBD2 (5 bases). The CDR3 is made up of 13 amino acids. V lost 0 bases to trimming and J lost 16 bases, with 16 bases between them. Germline CDR1 ENHRY, CDR2 SYGVKD. CDR3 loop: CAISESASRRCFF. In nucleotides, the CDR3 is TGTGCCATCAGTGAGTCGGCCTCTAGGAGGTGTTTCTTC.

The rearrangement links TRBV14 to TRBJ2-1; TRBD1 matches 7 bases. Germline loops: CDR1 SGHDN, CDR2 FVKESK. This CDR3 is 15 amino acids long. V lost 4 bases and J lost 9; bases outside the gene matches: 12. CDR3 protein: CASSLRQGSWGEQFF. As DNA, the CDR3 is TGTGCCAGCAGCCTTAGACAGGGAAGTTGGGGTGAGCAGTTCTTC.

CDR3 nucleotide sequence: TGTGCCATCAGTGCCCCCGGGGACACTGAAGCTTTCTTT. Translation gives CAISAPGDTEAFF. The V call is TRBV10-3, the J call TRBJ1-1; D remains ambiguous. CDR1 and CDR2 (germline): ENHRY, SYGVKD. The CDR3 totals 13 residues. V dropped 4 bases and J dropped 3 bases, with 9 bases sitting between them.

DNA of the CDR3: TGTGCCAGCAGCTTAGCTCCACTCCTAGCAGCCCGAGACACAGATACGCAGTATTTT. It is translated as CASSLAPLLAARDTDTQYF. The V gene is TRBV7-8, the J gene TRBJ2-3; a weak D match, TRBD2 (5 bases). Germline CDR1 reads SGHVS; CDR2 reads FQNEAQ. Trimming stripped 0 bases from V and 2 bases from J, with 21 bases between. The CDR3 is 19 amino acids.

This clone was seen a single time. Other DNA sequences in this sample translate to the same CDR3. V gene TRBV5-1 combines with J gene TRBJ1-4, with D unclear. The length of the CDR3 is 14 residues. Looked up from germline, CDR1 is SGHRS and CDR2 is YFSETQ. V lost 1 base to trimming and J lost 5 bases, with 9 bases between them. The CDR3 sequence: CASSLTGENEKLFF. CDR3 nucleotides: TGCGCCAGCAGCTTGACGGGAGAAAATGAAAAACTGTTTTTT.

The J gene is TRBJ2-7, the V gene TRBV7-9, with a tentative D call TRBD2 (5 bases). Germline CDR1 is SEHNR and CDR2 is FQNEAQ (reference sequence). The CDR3 spans 16 residues. The V end was cut by 1 base, the J end by 0 bases, with 13 bases between. CDR3 nucleotide sequence: TGTGCCAGCAGCTTAGGGGCATATAGCGACTCCTACGAGCAGTACTTC. Translating gives CASSLGAYSDSYEQYF.